This TCR beta chain was identified during a study of cytomegalovirus exposure and HLA in healthy donors. General observations from the study: Per a prior analysis, the majority of TCR beta V segments were productive roughly 87% or roughly 30% of the time. TRBV6-2, TRBV6-3 and other indistinguishable V segments were excluded. Approximately 160 TCR beta chains were listed as cytomegalovirus-associated. High specificity and sensitivity for cytomegalovirus status were reported for the classifier.

A word on this clone: Its matching antigen is unknown.

Trimming pared 6 bases from V and 0 bases from J, leaving 12 bases between. This CDR3 is built from 15 residues. The germline V gene encodes CDR1 MNHEY and CDR2 SVGAGI. Researchers ran the PCR with 60 Vbeta and 13 Jbeta primers. Data came from immunoSEQ multiplex PCR; TCRdb stores just in-frame clones and leaves some out. The profile covers over 90,000 clones, with around 77% appearing a single time and 8.5% to 10% taken by the ten largest. The origin of this receptor is a male donor in good health and CMV-seropositive. The chain employs TRBV6-5 and TRBJ1-3; perhaps TRBD1 as D (5 bases). Sequencing input: PBMCs. CDR3 amino acids: CASRGSGNSGNTIYF. As DNA, the CDR3 is TGTGCCAGCAGGGGTTCAGGGAACTCTGGAAACACCATATATTTT.